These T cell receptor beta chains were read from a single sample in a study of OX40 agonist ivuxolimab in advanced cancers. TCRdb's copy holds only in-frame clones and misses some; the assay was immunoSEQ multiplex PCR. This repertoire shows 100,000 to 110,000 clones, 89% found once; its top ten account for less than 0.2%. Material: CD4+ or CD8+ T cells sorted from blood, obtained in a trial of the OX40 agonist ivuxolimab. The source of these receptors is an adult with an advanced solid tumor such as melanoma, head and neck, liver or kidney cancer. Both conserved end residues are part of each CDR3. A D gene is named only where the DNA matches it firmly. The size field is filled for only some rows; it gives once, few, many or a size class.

CDR3aa: CASRSVNTDTQYF
CDR3nt: TGTGCCAGCCGTTCGGTGAACACAGATACGCAGTATTTT
v_gene: TRBV28
d_gene: NA
len: 13
abundance: NA
j_gene: TRBJ2-3

CDR3aa: CASSGQGNNSPLHF
CDR3nt: TGTGCCAGCAGTGGTCAGGGTAATAATTCACCCCTCCACTTT
v_gene: TRBV6-5
d_gene: NA
len: 14
abundance: once
j_gene: TRBJ1-6

CDR3aa: CASSQGNYGYTF
CDR3nt: TGTGCCAGTTCTCAGGGAAACTATGGCTACACCTTC
v_gene: TRBV5-6
d_gene: NA
len: 12
abundance: NA
j_gene: TRBJ1-2

CDR3aa: CASSFHRAKEKLFF
CDR3nt: TGCGCCAGCAGCTTTCACAGGGCTAAAGAAAAACTGTTTTTT
v_gene: TRBV5-1
d_gene: NA
len: 14
abundance: NA
j_gene: TRBJ1-4

CDR3aa: CAIWDIRGYTF
CDR3nt: TGTGCCATCTGGGACATTCGGGGCTACACCTTC
v_gene: TRBV19
d_gene: NA
len: 11
abundance: few
j_gene: TRBJ1-2

CDR3aa: CASSPSGGQPQHF
CDR3nt: TGTGCCAGCAGCCCATCAGGGGGACAGCCCCAGCATTTT
v_gene: TRBV7-9
d_gene: TRBD1
len: 13
abundance: NA
j_gene: TRBJ1-5

CDR3aa: CASSSRQGNSPLHF
CDR3nt: TGTGCCAGCAGCTCCCGACAGGGCAATTCACCCCTCCACTTT
v_gene: TRBV7-3
d_gene: TRBD1
len: 14
abundance: NA
j_gene: TRBJ1-6

CDR3aa: CASRPGQGGREKLFF
CDR3nt: TGTGCCAGCAGGCCCGGACAGGGGGGAAGAGAAAAACTGTTTTTT
v_gene: TRBV6-5
d_gene: TRBD1
len: 15
abundance: NA
j_gene: TRBJ1-4

CDR3aa: CASSSDINTEAFF
CDR3nt: TGTGCCAGCAGCTCCGACATAAACACTGAAGCTTTCTTT
v_gene: TRBV5-4
d_gene: NA
len: 13
abundance: NA
j_gene: TRBJ1-1

CDR3aa: CASSLGQGDSPLHF
CDR3nt: TGCGCCAGCAGCTTAGGACAGGGTGATTCACCCCTCCACTTT
v_gene: TRBV5-1
d_gene: TRBD1
len: 14
abundance: NA
j_gene: TRBJ1-6

CDR3aa: CASSLGGGEGSPLHF
CDR3nt: TGTGCCAGCAGCTTAGGGGGGGGTGAGGGTTCACCCCTCCACTTT
v_gene: TRBV7-9
d_gene: NA
len: 15
abundance: NA
j_gene: TRBJ1-6

CDR3aa: CASSLDLAGAKETQYF
CDR3nt: TGTGCCAGCAGCTTGGATCTAGCGGGGGCAAAAGAGACCCAGTACTTC
v_gene: TRBV5-4
d_gene: TRBD2
len: 16
abundance: NA
j_gene: TRBJ2-5

CDR3aa: CASTTGLAGVHEQFF
CDR3nt: TGTGCCAGCACAACAGGACTAGCGGGTGTTCATGAGCAGTTCTTC
v_gene: TRBV2
d_gene: TRBD2
len: 15
abundance: NA
j_gene: TRBJ2-1

CDR3aa: CASSRGMNTEAFF
CDR3nt: TGCGCCAGCAGCCGCGGAATGAACACTGAAGCTTTCTTT
v_gene: TRBV5-1
d_gene: NA
len: 13
abundance: NA
j_gene: TRBJ1-1

CDR3aa: CASSGGLGTDTQYF
CDR3nt: TGTGCCAGCTCCGGCGGACTAGGAACTGATACGCAGTATTTT
v_gene: TRBV25-1
d_gene: TRBD2
len: 14
abundance: NA
j_gene: TRBJ2-3

CDR3aa: CASSEGTLWADTQYF
CDR3nt: TGTGCCAGCAGTGAGGGGACTCTGTGGGCAGATACGCAGTATTTT
v_gene: TRBV25-1
d_gene: NA
len: 15
abundance: NA
j_gene: TRBJ2-3

CDR3aa: CASSGVGRTNQETQYF
CDR3nt: TGTGCCAGCAGTGGCGTAGGGCGCACGAACCAAGAGACCCAGTACTTC
v_gene: TRBV6-1
d_gene: NA
len: 16
abundance: NA
j_gene: TRBJ2-5

CDR3aa: CASSVRQGVNNEQFF
CDR3nt: TGTGCCAGCAGCGTCAGACAGGGGGTAAACAATGAGCAGTTCTTC
v_gene: TRBV7-7
d_gene: TRBD1
len: 15
abundance: NA
j_gene: TRBJ2-1

CDR3aa: CASSPQGAYNEQFF
CDR3nt: TGTGCCAGTAGTCCCCAGGGGGCCTACAATGAGCAGTTCTTC
v_gene: TRBV19
d_gene: TRBD1
len: 14
abundance: NA
j_gene: TRBJ2-1

CDR3aa: CASTDSGGANVLTF
CDR3nt: TGTGCCAGCACGGACTCGGGTGGGGCCAACGTCCTGACTTTC
v_gene: TRBV6-5
d_gene: NA
len: 14
abundance: NA
j_gene: TRBJ2-6

CDR3aa: CASSRDLGSEAFF
CDR3nt: TGCGCCAGCAGCCGAGACCTCGGGAGTGAAGCTTTCTTT
v_gene: TRBV5-1
d_gene: NA
len: 13
abundance: NA
j_gene: TRBJ1-1

CDR3aa: CASSLVQGQPQHF
CDR3nt: TGTGCCAGCAGTTTAGTTCAGGGTCAGCCCCAGCATTTT
v_gene: TRBV28
d_gene: NA
len: 13
abundance: NA
j_gene: TRBJ1-5

CDR3aa: CASSLMGRGLTEAFF
CDR3nt: TGTGCCAGCAGCTTAATGGGCAGGGGGCTCACTGAAGCTTTCTTT
v_gene: TRBV7-3
d_gene: TRBD1
len: 15
abundance: NA
j_gene: TRBJ1-1

CDR3aa: CASSLERRNTEAFF
CDR3nt: TGTGCCAGCAGTCTCGAGAGGAGAAACACTGAAGCTTTCTTT
v_gene: TRBV27
d_gene: NA
len: 14
abundance: few
j_gene: TRBJ1-1

CDR3aa: CASSPTGQEQYF
CDR3nt: TGTGCCAGCAGTCCGACCGGACAGGAGCAGTACTTC
v_gene: TRBV6-6
d_gene: TRBD1
len: 12
abundance: NA
j_gene: TRBJ2-5

CDR3aa: CASSSRGGYGYTF
CDR3nt: TGTGCCAGCAGCTCTAGGGGGGGCTATGGCTACACCTTC
v_gene: TRBV7-2
d_gene: NA
len: 13
abundance: NA
j_gene: TRBJ1-2

CDR3aa: CASSNIRSGNYGYTF
CDR3nt: TGTGCCAGCAGTAACATTAGGTCGGGAAACTATGGCTACACCTTC
v_gene: TRBV6-6
d_gene: NA
len: 15
abundance: few
j_gene: TRBJ1-2

CDR3aa: CASERRAGGTDTQYF
CDR3nt: TGTGCCAGCGAACGTAGGGCAGGGGGCACAGATACGCAGTATTTT
v_gene: TRBV21-1
d_gene: NA
len: 15
abundance: NA
j_gene: TRBJ2-3

CDR3aa: CASSFTAYGKTQYF
CDR3nt: TGTGCCAGCAGCTTCACTGCATACGGGAAGACCCAGTACTTC
v_gene: TRBV9
d_gene: NA
len: 14
abundance: NA
j_gene: TRBJ2-5

CDR3aa: CAISSWTVINTGELFF
CDR3nt: TGTGCCATCAGCTCCTGGACCGTAATTAACACCGGGGAGCTGTTTTTT
v_gene: TRBV10-3
d_gene: NA
len: 16
abundance: NA
j_gene: TRBJ2-2

CDR3aa: CASSEFWTGDNEQFF
CDR3nt: TGTGCCAGCAGTGAATTTTGGACAGGGGACAATGAGCAGTTCTTC
v_gene: TRBV6-4
d_gene: TRBD1
len: 15
abundance: NA
j_gene: TRBJ2-1

CDR3aa: CATSRDHTGGGGYTF
CDR3nt: TGTGCCACCAGCAGAGATCACACAGGGGGAGGAGGCTACACCTTC
v_gene: TRBV15
d_gene: TRBD1
len: 15
abundance: NA
j_gene: TRBJ1-2

CDR3aa: CASSSGVQGLLIGVYTF
CDR3nt: TGTGCCAGCAGTTCAGGGGTCCAGGGACTCCTGATTGGAGTCTACACCTTC
v_gene: TRBV28
d_gene: NA
len: 17
abundance: NA
j_gene: TRBJ1-2

CDR3aa: CASSLSPGLNSYEQYF
CDR3nt: TGCGCCAGCAGCTTGAGTCCCGGCCTGAACTCCTACGAGCAGTACTTC
v_gene: TRBV5-1
d_gene: NA
len: 16
abundance: NA
j_gene: TRBJ2-7

CDR3aa: CAWSPKILYTF
CDR3nt: TGTGCCTGGAGTCCCAAGATCCTCTACACCTTC
v_gene: TRBV30
d_gene: NA
len: 11
abundance: few
j_gene: TRBJ1-2

CDR3aa: CASSEFRQGRDEKLFF
CDR3nt: TGTGCCAGCAGTGAATTCCGGCAGGGGAGAGATGAAAAACTGTTTTTT
v_gene: TRBV25-1
d_gene: NA
len: 16
abundance: NA
j_gene: TRBJ1-4

CDR3aa: CASSLGQGFQPQHF
CDR3nt: TGTGCCAGCAGCTTGGGCCAGGGGTTTCAGCCCCAGCATTTT
v_gene: TRBV7-9
d_gene: NA
len: 14
abundance: NA
j_gene: TRBJ1-5

CDR3aa: CASSLRLREWHEQYF
CDR3nt: TGTGCCAGCAGCTTGAGGCTCAGGGAATGGCACGAGCAGTACTTC
v_gene: TRBV7-8
d_gene: NA
len: 15
abundance: NA
j_gene: TRBJ2-7

CDR3aa: CASSRTGQLHTEAFF
CDR3nt: TGTGCCAGCAGCCGTACGGGACAGCTCCACACTGAAGCTTTCTTT
v_gene: TRBV16
d_gene: TRBD1
len: 15
abundance: NA
j_gene: TRBJ1-1

CDR3aa: CASSTPTGELFF
CDR3nt: TGTGCCAGCAGTACCCCCACCGGGGAACTGTTTTTT
v_gene: TRBV25-1
d_gene: NA
len: 12
abundance: NA
j_gene: TRBJ1-4

CDR3aa: CATSRDRNGAFSYEQYF
CDR3nt: TGTGCCACCAGCAGAGATCGTAACGGCGCTTTCTCCTACGAGCAGTACTTC
v_gene: TRBV15
d_gene: NA
len: 17
abundance: NA
j_gene: TRBJ2-7

CDR3aa: CASTSRGIISYGYTF
CDR3nt: TGTGCCAGCACCTCTCGGGGGATCATCTCATATGGCTACACCTTC
v_gene: TRBV7-9
d_gene: NA
len: 15
abundance: NA
j_gene: TRBJ1-2

CDR3aa: CASSYTSGVYSGNTIYF
CDR3nt: TGTGCCAGCAGCTACACGTCCGGGGTCTACTCTGGAAACACCATATATTTT
v_gene: TRBV7-6
d_gene: NA
len: 17
abundance: NA
j_gene: TRBJ1-3

CDR3aa: CASSALDCAGELFF
CDR3nt: TGTGCCAGCAGCGCGTTAGATTGCGCCGGGGAGCTGTTTTTT
v_gene: TRBV21-1
d_gene: NA
len: 14
abundance: NA
j_gene: TRBJ2-2

CDR3aa: CASSSLWANNEQFF
CDR3nt: TGTGCCAGCAGTTCCCTGTGGGCAAACAATGAGCAGTTCTTC
v_gene: TRBV27
d_gene: NA
len: 14
abundance: NA
j_gene: TRBJ2-1

CDR3aa: CASSWDRGYGYTF
CDR3nt: TGCGCCAGCAGCTGGGACAGGGGATATGGCTACACCTTC
v_gene: TRBV5-1
d_gene: TRBD1
len: 13
abundance: NA
j_gene: TRBJ1-2

CDR3aa: CATSRVFEEVFF
CDR3nt: TGTGCCACCAGCAGAGTGTTTGAAGAGGTTTTCTTT
v_gene: TRBV15
d_gene: NA
len: 12
abundance: NA
j_gene: TRBJ1-1

CDR3aa: CASSRLADSYEQYF
CDR3nt: TGTGCCAGCAGTCGCCTAGCGGACTCCTACGAGCAGTACTTC
v_gene: TRBV6-5
d_gene: TRBD2
len: 14
abundance: once
j_gene: TRBJ2-7

CDR3aa: CASSLLQGPGAFF
CDR3nt: TGTGCCAGCAGTTTATTGCAGGGGCCCGGGGCTTTCTTT
v_gene: TRBV28
d_gene: NA
len: 13
abundance: NA
j_gene: TRBJ1-1

CDR3aa: CASSQGGWGKLFF
CDR3nt: TGTGCCAGCAGCCAGGGGGGGTGGGGAAAACTGTTTTTT
v_gene: TRBV6-5
d_gene: TRBD1
len: 13
abundance: NA
j_gene: TRBJ1-4

CDR3aa: CATQAGGGRETQYF
CDR3nt: TGTGCCACCCAAGCGGGAGGGGGAAGAGAGACCCAGTACTTC
v_gene: TRBV6-1
d_gene: TRBD2
len: 14
abundance: NA
j_gene: TRBJ2-5

CDR3aa: CASSLRGPNEKLFF
CDR3nt: TGTGCCAGCAGCCTCAGGGGACCTAATGAAAAACTGTTTTTT
v_gene: TRBV4-2
d_gene: NA
len: 14
abundance: NA
j_gene: TRBJ1-4

CDR3aa: CASSSAGAGLNTGELFF
CDR3nt: TGTGCCAGCAGTTCCGCTGGGGCGGGCCTGAACACCGGGGAGCTGTTTTTT
v_gene: TRBV28
d_gene: NA
len: 17
abundance: NA
j_gene: TRBJ2-2

CDR3aa: CASSQGGTSTDTQYF
CDR3nt: TGCGCCAGCAGCCAGGGGGGTACTAGCACAGATACGCAGTATTTT
v_gene: TRBV4-1
d_gene: NA
len: 15
abundance: NA
j_gene: TRBJ2-3

CDR3aa: CASSLGGSQGNQPQHF
CDR3nt: TGTGCCAGCAGCTTAGGGGGATCACAGGGAAATCAGCCCCAGCATTTT
v_gene: TRBV11-2
d_gene: NA
len: 16
abundance: NA
j_gene: TRBJ1-5

CDR3aa: CASSVADGANVLTF
CDR3nt: TGTGCCAGCAGCGTAGCAGATGGGGCCAACGTCCTGACTTTC
v_gene: TRBV9
d_gene: NA
len: 14
abundance: NA
j_gene: TRBJ2-6

CDR3aa: CASRLPDPIYGYTF
CDR3nt: TGCGCCAGCAGGCTCCCAGATCCTATTTATGGCTACACCTTC
v_gene: TRBV5-1
d_gene: NA
len: 14
abundance: NA
j_gene: TRBJ1-2

CDR3aa: CASSLFLNTEAFF
CDR3nt: TGTGCCAGCAGCTTATTCCTGAACACTGAAGCTTTCTTT
v_gene: TRBV5-4
d_gene: NA
len: 13
abundance: few
j_gene: TRBJ1-1

CDR3aa: CASSLRGRELFF
CDR3nt: TGTGCCAGCAGCTTAAGAGGCCGGGAGCTGTTTTTT
v_gene: TRBV7-2
d_gene: NA
len: 12
abundance: NA
j_gene: TRBJ2-2